This T cell receptor (beta chain) was captured by sequencing in a study of T-cell memory formation after mild COVID-19. Study-level background: Clustering of TCRs was largely donor specific.

The CDR3 runs to 13 residues. Between the trimmed V and J ends, which lost 8 bases and 7 bases, there was a span of 15 bases. Germline lookup yields CDR1 ENHRY and CDR2 SYGVKD. Many counts were recorded for this clonotype. Antigen unknown. Study-wide findings and caveats: Contracting clones, day 15 to 85, had balanced CD4/CD8, and later expanders favored CD4+. The study found contracting CD4+ clones mainly in CM and EM and contracting CD8+ clones in EMRA.

TCRdb reprocessed the 5' RACE reads with MiXCR, giving one entry per CDR3 protein. Here the sample spans a few hundred thousand distinct CDR3 sequences, approximately 9% being singletons. The gene calls are TRBV10-3 and TRBJ2-1, with D possibly being TRBD2 (7 bases). The sequence was collected from a man between 18 and 29 years old who had mild COVID-19 (a few samples of this study predate the infection). Cell type and time point are not known. The sequenced material came from PBMCs or a T cell subset sorted from them (not recorded which). CDR3 DNA sequence: TGTGCCATCCGAGAGGGGGGGGAGAATGAGCAGTTCTTC. Encoded protein: CAIREGGENEQFF.